This T cell receptor (beta chain) was retrieved from a study of blood T cell repertoires in COVID-19. Study information: Material from acute and convalescent COVID-19 was sourced from the United States, Italy and Spain. Nucleic acid was either cDNA or gDNA, and it came from T cells, B-cell-depleted T cells, or PBMCs.

The CDR3 extends over 12 amino acids. V lost 7 bases to trimming and J lost 5 bases; unmatched junction nucleotides: 5. Germline V gene sequence: CDR1 SGHRS, CDR2 YFSETQ. Original handling: The assay estimated nucleated cells by amplifying reference gene primers. Repertoires were generated with immunoSEQ multiplex PCR, while TCRdb's copy carries only in-frame clones and drops some. V, J and clone size derive from that table, while D and trimming were established from the DNA sequence. Of 170,000 or so clones listed, 70% to 90% are singletons. The material sequenced was peripheral blood. The chain is built from TRBV5-1 and TRBJ2-7; TRBD1 aligns across 8 bases. The clonotype comes from a man aged 40-49 years with active or convalescent COVID-19. CDR3 DNA sequence: TGCGCCAGCGGACAGGGAGGCCACGAGCAGTACTTC. It is translated as CASGQGGHEQYF.